This record covers a single T cell receptor (beta chain). The sample holds a few counts of this clone. This clone's antigen is unknown. Per-base qualities were not stored, and no clone one base away is much larger. Library prep was done by the immunoSEQ multiplex PCR assay. TCRdb holds this immuneACCESS table with in-frame rearrangements only. Some clones are missing; in checked studies, unresolved V genes explain under half, and the rest has no known cause. In this sample the table shows about 6,600 clones, around 77% of which occur a single time. The ten biggest clones cover 25% to 35% of the sample. This sample is drawn from a study of circulating tumor DNA in untreated peripheral T-cell lymphoma (dated by TCRdb to about 2021). The paper as a whole reports these results and caveats: Tumor-specific clonotypes were found in about three quarters of patients, coming from more than 85% of baseline tissues and approximately 61% of baseline serum samples.

The V end gives up 5 bases and the J end 5 bases, leaving 3 bases in the junction not matched to a gene. From cysteine to phenylalanine, the CDR3 is 13 amino acids long. The kept DNA is CDR3 alone, 39 bases in frame from the first base. The germline V gene (reference sequence) gives CDR1 as LNHDA and CDR2 as SQIVND. To identify tumor-specific TCR clonotypes, tumor tissue taken at baseline, before any treatment, was sequenced. In a trial, the study monitored patients with peripheral T-cell lymphoma who were getting frontline treatment by applying next-generation sequencing to their T-cell receptor sequences.

Sequencing used tumor tissue. The V and J segments used are TRBV19 and TRBJ2-3, with TRBD2 matching 8 junction bases. The clonotype was recovered from a human donor with peripheral T-cell lymphoma. The DNA sequence is as follows: TGTGCCAGTAGTCCGGGGGGGCAAGATACGCAGTATTTT. It translates as CASSPGGQDTQYF.